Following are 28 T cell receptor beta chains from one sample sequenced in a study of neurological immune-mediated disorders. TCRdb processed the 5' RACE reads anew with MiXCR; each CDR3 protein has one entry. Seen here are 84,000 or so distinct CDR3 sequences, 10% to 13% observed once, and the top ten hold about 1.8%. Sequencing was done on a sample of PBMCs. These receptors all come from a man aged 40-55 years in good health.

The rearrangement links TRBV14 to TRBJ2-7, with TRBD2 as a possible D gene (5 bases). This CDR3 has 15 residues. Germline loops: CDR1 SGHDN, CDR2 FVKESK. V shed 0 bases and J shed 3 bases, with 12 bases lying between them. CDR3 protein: CASSQEGSWNYEQYF. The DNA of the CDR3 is TGTGCCAGCAGCCAAGAAGGGAGCTGGAACTACGAGCAGTACTTC.

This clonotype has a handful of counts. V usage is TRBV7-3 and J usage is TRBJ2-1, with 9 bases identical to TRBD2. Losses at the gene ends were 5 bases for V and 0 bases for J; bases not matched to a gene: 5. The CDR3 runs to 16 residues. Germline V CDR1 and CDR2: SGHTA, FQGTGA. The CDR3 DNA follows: TGTGCCAGCAGCCCCTATAGCGGGAGCTCCTACAATGAGCAGTTCTTC. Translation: CASSPYSGSSYNEQFF.

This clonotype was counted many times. CDR3 DNA: TGTGCCAGCAGCTTATGGGGCGGGACACAAGAGACCCAGTACTTC. Its protein product is CASSLWGGTQETQYF. The chain couples TRBV7-6 to TRBJ2-5; D tentatively fits TRBD1 or TRBD2 (6 bases each). The CDR3 consists of 15 residues. The V gene's germline CDR1 is SGHVS and CDR2 FNYEAQ. V shed 2 bases and J shed 2 bases, with 12 bases lying between them.

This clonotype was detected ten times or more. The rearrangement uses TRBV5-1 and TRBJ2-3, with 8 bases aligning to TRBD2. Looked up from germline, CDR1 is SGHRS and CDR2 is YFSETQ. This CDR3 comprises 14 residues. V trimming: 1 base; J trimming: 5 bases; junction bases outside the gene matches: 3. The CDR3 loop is CASSLTGGEDTQYF. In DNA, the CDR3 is TGCGCCAGCAGCTTGACGGGGGGGGAAGATACGCAGTATTTT. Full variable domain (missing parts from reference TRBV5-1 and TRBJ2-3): KAGVTQTPRYLIKTRGQQVTLSCSPISGHRSVSWYQQTPGQGLQFLFEYFSETQRNKGNFPGRFSGRQFSNSRSEMNVSTLELGDSALYLCASSLTGGEDTQYFGPGTRLTVL.

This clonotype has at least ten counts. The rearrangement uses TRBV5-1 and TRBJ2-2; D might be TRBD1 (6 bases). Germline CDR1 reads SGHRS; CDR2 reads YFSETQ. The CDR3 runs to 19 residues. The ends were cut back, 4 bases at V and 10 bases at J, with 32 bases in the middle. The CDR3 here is CASSMTSGAQHLKRPELFF. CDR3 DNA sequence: TGCGCCAGCAGCATGACTTCAGGGGCCCAACACCTAAAACGTCCGGAGCTGTTTTTT. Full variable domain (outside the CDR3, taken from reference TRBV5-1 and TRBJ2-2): KAGVTQTPRYLIKTRGQQVTLSCSPISGHRSVSWYQQTPGQGLQFLFEYFSETQRNKGNFPGRFSGRQFSNSRSEMNVSTLELGDSALYLCASSMTSGAQHLKRPELFFGEGSRLTVL.

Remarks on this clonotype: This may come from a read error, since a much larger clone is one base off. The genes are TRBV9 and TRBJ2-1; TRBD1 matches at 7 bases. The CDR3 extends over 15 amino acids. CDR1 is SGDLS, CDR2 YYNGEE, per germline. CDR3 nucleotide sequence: TGTGTCAGCAGCGCGACAGGGAACTCCTACAATGAGCAGTTCTTC. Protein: CVSSATGNSYNEQFF.

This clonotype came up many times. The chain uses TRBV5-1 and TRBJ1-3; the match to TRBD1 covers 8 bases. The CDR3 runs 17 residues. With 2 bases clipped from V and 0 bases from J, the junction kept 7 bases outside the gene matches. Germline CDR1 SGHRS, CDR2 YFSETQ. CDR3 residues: CASSLQGGTFSGNTIYF. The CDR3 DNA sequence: TGCGCCAGCAGCTTACAGGGGGGGACTTTCTCTGGAAACACCATATATTTT.

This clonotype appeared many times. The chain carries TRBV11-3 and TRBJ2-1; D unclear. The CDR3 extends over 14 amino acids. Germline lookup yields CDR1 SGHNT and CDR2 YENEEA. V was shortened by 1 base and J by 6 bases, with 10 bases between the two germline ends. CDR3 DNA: TGTGCCAGCAGCTTAGGTACCGTTGGCAATGAGCAGTTCTTC. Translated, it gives CASSLGTVGNEQFF.

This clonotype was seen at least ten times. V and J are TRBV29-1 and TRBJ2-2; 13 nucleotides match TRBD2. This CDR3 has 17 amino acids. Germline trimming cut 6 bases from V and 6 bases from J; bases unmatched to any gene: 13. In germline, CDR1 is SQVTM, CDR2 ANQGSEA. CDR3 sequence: CSVARTSGGAYSGELFF. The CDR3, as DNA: TGCAGCGTGGCCCGAACTAGCGGGGGGGCCTATTCCGGGGAGCTGTTTTTT.

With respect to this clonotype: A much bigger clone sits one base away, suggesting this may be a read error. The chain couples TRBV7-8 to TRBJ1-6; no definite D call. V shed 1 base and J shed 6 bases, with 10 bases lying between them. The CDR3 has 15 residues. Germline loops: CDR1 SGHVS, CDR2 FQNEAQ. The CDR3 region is CASSLEYRGNSPLHF. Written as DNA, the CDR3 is TGTGCCAGCAGCTTAGAATACAGAGGTAATTCACCCCTCCACTTT.

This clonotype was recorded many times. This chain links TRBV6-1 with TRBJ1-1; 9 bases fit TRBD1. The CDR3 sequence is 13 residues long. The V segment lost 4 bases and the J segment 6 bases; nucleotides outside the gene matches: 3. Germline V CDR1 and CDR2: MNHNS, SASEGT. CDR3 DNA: TGTGCCAGCAGTGGACAGGGGGTTGCTGAAGCTTTCTTT. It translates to CASSGQGVAEAFF.

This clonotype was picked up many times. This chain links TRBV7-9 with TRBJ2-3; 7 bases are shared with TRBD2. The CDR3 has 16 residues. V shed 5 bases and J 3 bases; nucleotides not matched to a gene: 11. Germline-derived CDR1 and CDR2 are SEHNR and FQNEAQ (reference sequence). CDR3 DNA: TGTGCCAGCAGCCGGGAAGCGGGATTAAGTACAGATACGCAGTATTTT. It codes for CASSREAGLSTDTQYF.

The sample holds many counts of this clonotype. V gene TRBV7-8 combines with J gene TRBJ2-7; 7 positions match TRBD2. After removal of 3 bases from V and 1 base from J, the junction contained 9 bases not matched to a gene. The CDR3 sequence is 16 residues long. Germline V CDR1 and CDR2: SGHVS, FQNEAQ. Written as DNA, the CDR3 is TGTGCCAGCAGCTTGACGGGGGGTATACATTCCTACGAGCAGTACTTC. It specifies CASSLTGGIHSYEQYF.

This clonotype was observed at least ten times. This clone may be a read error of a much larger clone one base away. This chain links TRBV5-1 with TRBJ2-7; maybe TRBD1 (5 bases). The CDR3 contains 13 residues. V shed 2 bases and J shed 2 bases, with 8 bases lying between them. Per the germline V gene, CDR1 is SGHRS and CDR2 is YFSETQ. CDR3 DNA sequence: TGCGCCAGCAGCTTCGACAGCCCCTACGAGCAGTACTTC. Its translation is CASSFDSPYEQYF.

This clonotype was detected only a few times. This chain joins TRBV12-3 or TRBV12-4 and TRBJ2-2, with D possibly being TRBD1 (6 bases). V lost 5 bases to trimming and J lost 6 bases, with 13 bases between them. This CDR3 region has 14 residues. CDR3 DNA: TGTGCCAGCAGTCCTACAGGGTGGGCCGGGGAGCTGTTTTTT. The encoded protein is CASSPTGWAGELFF.

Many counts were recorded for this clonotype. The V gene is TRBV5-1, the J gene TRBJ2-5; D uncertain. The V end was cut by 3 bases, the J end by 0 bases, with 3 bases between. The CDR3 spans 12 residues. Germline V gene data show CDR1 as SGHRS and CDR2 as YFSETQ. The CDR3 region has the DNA TGCGCCAGCAGCTACAACCAAGAGACCCAGTACTTC. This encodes CASSYNQETQYF.

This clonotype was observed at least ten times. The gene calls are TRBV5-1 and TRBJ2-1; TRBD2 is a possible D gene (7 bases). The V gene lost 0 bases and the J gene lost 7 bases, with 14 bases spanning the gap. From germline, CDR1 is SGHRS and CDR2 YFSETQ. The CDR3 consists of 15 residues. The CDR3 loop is CASSLEEGGYNEQFF. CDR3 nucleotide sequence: TGCGCCAGCAGCTTGGAGGAGGGGGGGTATAATGAGCAGTTCTTC.

The CDR3 reads CASSYSPDPSYEQYF. The CDR3 coding sequence is TGTGCCAGCAGTTACTCGCCGGACCCCTCCTACGAGCAGTACTTC. V and J are TRBV6-5 and TRBJ2-7; D gene unclear. Per the germline V gene, CDR1 is MNHEY and CDR2 is SVGAGI. Between the trimmed V and J ends, which lost 0 bases and 0 bases, there was a span of 9 bases. This CDR3 is built from 15 residues.

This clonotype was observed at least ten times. The CDR3 is CASSFYRVPQYF. Here the CDR3 DNA reads TGTGCCAGCAGCTTCTACAGGGTACCCCAGTACTTC. The J gene is TRBJ2-5, the V gene TRBV7-2; tentatively, D is TRBD1 (6 bases). Per the germline V gene, CDR1 is SGHTA and CDR2 is FQGNSA. Between the trimmed V and J ends, which lost 3 bases and 9 bases, there was a span of 11 bases. The CDR3 extends over 12 amino acids.

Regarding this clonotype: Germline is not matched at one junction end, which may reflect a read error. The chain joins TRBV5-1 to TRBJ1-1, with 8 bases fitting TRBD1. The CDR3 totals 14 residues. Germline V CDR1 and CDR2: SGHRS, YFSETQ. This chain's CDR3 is CASSGQGVNTEAIF. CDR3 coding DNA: TGTGCCAGCAGCGGACAGGGTGTGAACACTGAAGCTATCTTT.

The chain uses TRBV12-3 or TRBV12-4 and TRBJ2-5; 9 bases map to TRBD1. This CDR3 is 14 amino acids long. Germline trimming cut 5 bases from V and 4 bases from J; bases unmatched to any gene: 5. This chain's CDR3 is CASSRGQGRETQYF. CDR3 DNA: TGTGCCAGCAGTCGTGGACAGGGGAGAGAGACCCAGTACTTC.

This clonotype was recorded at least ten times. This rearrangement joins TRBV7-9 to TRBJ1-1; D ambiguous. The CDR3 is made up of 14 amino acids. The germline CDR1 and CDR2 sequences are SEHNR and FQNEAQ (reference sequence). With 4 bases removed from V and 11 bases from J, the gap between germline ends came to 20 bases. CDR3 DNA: TGTGCCAGCAGCTCTACGATCGGCGGCGCGGGGGCTTTCTTT. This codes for CASSSTIGGAGAFF.

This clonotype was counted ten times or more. The CDR3 loop is CASSAAGYNEQFF. The CDR3 coding sequence is TGTGCCAGCAGTGCGGCCGGCTACAATGAGCAGTTCTTC. V gene TRBV25-1 combines with J gene TRBJ2-1; no definite D call. There are 13 residues in the CDR3. V lost 4 bases and J 3 bases, leaving 7 bases between the germline ends. The germline gives CDR1 MGHDK, CDR2 SYGVNS.

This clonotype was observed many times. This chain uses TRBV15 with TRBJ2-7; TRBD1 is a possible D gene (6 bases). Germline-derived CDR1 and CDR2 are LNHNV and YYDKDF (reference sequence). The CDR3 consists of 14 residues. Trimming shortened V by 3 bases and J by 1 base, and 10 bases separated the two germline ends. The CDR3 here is CATSSAGQSYEQYF. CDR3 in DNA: TGTGCCACCAGCAGTGCTGGACAGTCCTACGAGCAGTACTTC.

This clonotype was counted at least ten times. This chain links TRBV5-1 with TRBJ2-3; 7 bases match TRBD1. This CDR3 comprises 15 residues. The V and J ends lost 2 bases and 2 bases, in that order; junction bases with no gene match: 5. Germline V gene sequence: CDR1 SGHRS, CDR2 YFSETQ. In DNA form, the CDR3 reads TGCGCCAGCAGCTTCGAACAGGGGTTCACAGATACGCAGTATTTT. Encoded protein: CASSFEQGFTDTQYF.

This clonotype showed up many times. CDR3 protein: CANDEGDTYEQYF. The CDR3, as DNA: TGTGCCAATGATGAGGGGGATACCTACGAGCAGTACTTC. J is TRBJ2-7 and V is TRBV6-5, with a possible D match to TRBD1 (6 bases). Trimming shortened V by 10 bases and J by 2 bases, and 15 bases separated the two germline ends. This CDR3 comprises 13 residues. Germline V gives CDR1 MNHEY, CDR2 SVGAGI.

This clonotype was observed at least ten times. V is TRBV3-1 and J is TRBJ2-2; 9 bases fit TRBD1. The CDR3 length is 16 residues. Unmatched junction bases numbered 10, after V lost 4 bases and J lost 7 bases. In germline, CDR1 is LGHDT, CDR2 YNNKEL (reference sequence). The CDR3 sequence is CASSRGGQGLGGELFF. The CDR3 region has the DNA TGTGCCAGCAGCCGCGGGGGACAGGGATTGGGCGGGGAGCTGTTTTTT. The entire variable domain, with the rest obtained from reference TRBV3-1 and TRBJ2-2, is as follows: DTAVSQTPKYLVTQMGNDKSIKCEQNLGHDTMYWYKQDSKKFLKIMFSYNNKELIINETVPNRFSPKSPDKAHLNLHINSLELGDSAVYFCASSRGGQGLGGELFFGEGSRLTVL.

The CDR3 is CSATGSGQGEQYF. The CDR3 DNA reads as TGCAGTGCCACGGGGTCGGGACAGGGAGAGCAGTACTTC. V is TRBV20-1 and J is TRBJ2-7; 9 nucleotides match TRBD1. Germline V lookup: CDR1 DFQATT, CDR2 SNEGSKA (reference sequence). The V segment lost 6 bases and the J segment 7 bases; nucleotides outside the gene matches: 10. The CDR3 is made up of 13 amino acids.